The clone carrying this T cell receptor beta chain has just a few counts. Its antigen is as yet unknown. Using unique molecular identifiers, the investigators prepared the TCRbeta library. A single record per CDR3 protein comes from TCRdb applying MiXCR to the PCR reads. The sample lists 450,000 to 700,000 distinct CDR3 sequences, roughly 30% occurring once. This entry comes from a study of T-cell reconstitution after alpha-beta-depleted transplantation in children. Study-wide results and caveats: By one year post-transplant, T-cell counts and diversity largely arose from T cells that were newly produced. It was reported that alpha-beta T cells came from several hundred expanded graft clones (about two months after transplant).

The V gene's germline CDR1 is SGHRS and CDR2 YFSETQ. Trimming took off 2 bases at V and 2 bases at J, with 13 bases between the two ends. The CDR3 spans 15 residues. The chain combines TRBV5-1 with TRBJ1-1; D not resolved. The TCR sequence derives from a boy younger than two with Wiskott-Aldrich syndrome, due to receive a stem cell transplant. This sample comprised PBMCs, obtained before TCRalphabeta/CD19-depleted stem cell transplant. This CDR3 reads CASSLIHTGNTEAFF. The CDR3 nucleotides read TGCGCCAGCAGCTTAATTCATACTGGAAACACTGAAGCTTTCTTT.